This passage covers 25 T cell receptor beta chains from one sample sequenced in a study of early T cells in non-severe SARS-CoV-2 infection. Using its own MiXCR run on the 5' RACE reads, TCRdb lists one record per CDR3 protein. Among under 35,000 distinct CDR3 sequences listed, less than 8.5% were seen once. The sequenced sample consisted of whole blood. These receptors were obtained from an adult who was a healthcare worker with PCR-confirmed SARS-CoV-2 infection or an uninfected control (not recorded which).

This clonotype was counted ten times or more. The chain is built from TRBV11-3 and TRBJ2-1; the D gene is possibly TRBD1 (5 bases). The CDR3 sequence is 18 residues long. Per germline, CDR1 SGHNT and CDR2 YENEEA. Trimming took 2 bases from V and 4 from J, leaving 21 bases between them. The CDR3 nucleotides read TGTGCCAGCAGCTTAATGGCCCAAGGGGCTAGTACGTACAATGAGCAGTTCTTC. It is translated as CASSLMAQGASTYNEQFF.

J is TRBJ1-2 and V is TRBV29-1, with D perhaps matching TRBD1 (5 bases). CDR3 length: 13 amino acids. V was shortened by 4 bases and J by 1 base, with 10 bases between the two germline ends. Looked up from germline, CDR1 is SQVTM and CDR2 is ANQGSEA. The CDR3 DNA is TGCAGCGTTGGCGACAGCAATAACTATGGCTACACCTTC. Protein: CSVGDSNNYGYTF.

This clonotype was counted a few times. The V gene is TRBV6-5, the J gene TRBJ1-5; a weak D match, TRBD1 (5 bases). V lost 5 bases to trimming and J lost 8 bases, with 19 bases between them. Germline assignment: CDR1 MNHEY and CDR2 SVGAGI. The length of the CDR3 is 15 residues. The DNA of the CDR3 is TGTGCCAGCAGTCCGACGCGCCAAATAGGGGAGCCCCAGCATTTT. This sequence encodes CASSPTRQIGEPQHF.

This clonotype was observed a handful of times. CDR3 residues: CASAGASYEQYF. The CDR3 DNA sequence: TGTGCCAGCGCCGGAGCTTCCTACGAGCAGTACTTC. The chain employs TRBV12-3 or TRBV12-4 and TRBJ2-7; D gene unclear. Trimming removed 8 bases from V and 1 base from J, with 9 bases in between. The CDR3 spans 12 residues.

The chain has TRBV5-6 and TRBJ1-1; D is undetermined. The CDR3 spans 19 residues. The germline V gene has CDR1 SGHDT and CDR2 YYEEEE. V was shortened by 0 bases and J by 4 bases, with 25 bases between the two germline ends. CDR3 in DNA: TGTGCCAGCAGCTTGGGACCACCCTTCGCGGGCATGACGACCACTGAAGCTTTCTTT. This translates into CASSLGPPFAGMTTTEAFF.

This clonotype was counted at least ten times. CDR3 sequence reads: CASSWVGQGNQPQHF. The CDR3 bases are TGTGCCAGCAGTTGGGTGGGACAGGGGAATCAGCCCCAGCATTTT. V and J are TRBV27 and TRBJ1-5; 10 nucleotides line up with TRBD1. This CDR3 region has 15 residues. Losses at the gene ends were 4 bases for V and 4 bases for J; bases not matched to a gene: 4. The germline V gene has CDR1 MNHEY and CDR2 SMNVEV (reference sequence).

The sample holds many counts of this clonotype. The rearrangement joins TRBV27 to TRBJ1-5; possible D gene TRBD1, 6 bases. Trimming cost V 3 bases and J 0 bases, with 18 bases left between them. Germline values: CDR1 MNHEY, CDR2 SMNVEV (reference sequence). The CDR3 loop spans 18 amino acids. The DNA of the CDR3 is TGTGCCAGCAGTTTGTACGGGGGCCTGTCGTATAGCAATCAGCCCCAGCATTTT. Protein product: CASSLYGGLSYSNQPQHF.

V gene TRBV7-3 combines with J gene TRBJ2-1, with TRBD2 matching 11 bases. The CDR3 is made up of 16 amino acids. Germline CDR1 and CDR2: SGHTA and FQGTGA. Trimming removed 6 bases from V and 8 bases from J; junction bases left unmatched: 12. CDR3 sequence: CASSLKLLAGADEQFF. The CDR3 DNA is TGTGCCAGCAGTCTTAAATTACTAGCGGGAGCAGATGAGCAGTTCTTC.

The chain is built from TRBV3-1 and TRBJ1-5; D gene unclear. The CDR3 is made up of 13 amino acids. V was trimmed by 1 base and J by 4 bases, leaving 5 bases between them. Germline V lookup: CDR1 LGHDT, CDR2 YNNKEL (reference sequence). The CDR3 sequence is CASSQALNQPQHF. In DNA form, the CDR3 reads TGTGCCAGCAGCCAAGCCCTAAATCAGCCCCAGCATTTT.

Ten or more counts support this clonotype. The chain combines TRBV6-4 with TRBJ1-5; 7 positions agree with TRBD1. The V gene's germline CDR1 is MRHNA and CDR2 SNTAGT. The CDR3 consists of 16 residues. The V gene end was trimmed by 10 bases and the J gene end by 2 bases; junction bases not matched to a gene: 14. CDR3 loop: CATGGDRRMGNQPQHF. The CDR3 DNA reads TGTGCCACGGGGGGGGACAGACGTATGGGCAATCAGCCCCAGCATTTT.

In this sample, this clonotype turned up many times. This rearrangement joins TRBV6-5 to TRBJ1-2; D gene uncertain. This CDR3 has 13 amino acids. Trimming left V 2 bases short and J 4 bases short, with 8 bases between. Germline V gene data show CDR1 as MNHEY and CDR2 as SVGAGI. CDR3: CASSYRGFYGYTF. The CDR3 DNA reads TGTGCCAGCAGTTACCGTGGCTTCTATGGCTACACCTTC.

CDR3 protein: CASSYNRGNEKLFF. For the CDR3, the DNA is TGTGCCAGCAGTTACAACAGGGGGAATGAAAAACTGTTTTTT. The V call is TRBV6-5, the J call TRBJ1-4, with 8 bases aligning to TRBD1. V dropped 2 bases and J dropped 5; count of bases not matched to a gene: 1. The length of the CDR3 is 14 residues. Germline CDR1 and CDR2: MNHEY and SVGAGI.

This clonotype was detected many times. The chain recombines TRBV7-3 with TRBJ1-1; tentative D call: TRBD1 (6 bases). Deletions cut 5 bases from V and 0 bases from J, with 13 bases between. CDR1 and CDR2 from the germline V gene are SGHTA and FQGTGA. This CDR3 is 15 amino acids long. CDR3: CASSPAGTMNTEAFF. CDR3 nucleotide sequence: TGTGCCAGCAGCCCCGCCGGGACAATGAACACTGAAGCTTTCTTT.

This clonotype occurred many times. The DNA for the CDR3 is TGTGCCAGCAGCCCGAAACAGATCCAAGAGACCCAGTACTTC. Its translation is CASSPKQIQETQYF. The chain joins TRBV7-8 to TRBJ2-5; D gene ambiguous. The CDR3 extends over 14 amino acids. V was shortened by 5 bases and J by 1 base, with 11 bases between the two germline ends. Germline CDR1 reads SGHVS; CDR2 reads FQNEAQ.

This clonotype has at least ten counts. The chain carries TRBV5-1 and TRBJ2-5; perhaps D is TRBD1 or TRBD2 (6 bases each). The CDR3 is 15 residues long. From germline, CDR1 is SGHRS and CDR2 YFSETQ. The germline V and J ends were trimmed by 4 bases and 4 bases, with 17 bases remaining between them. CDR3 loop: CASSLLTGAPETQYF. In DNA, the CDR3 is TGCGCCAGCAGCCTACTAACGGGGGCCCCAGAGACCCAGTACTTC.

The sample holds many counts of this clonotype. The J gene is TRBJ2-1, the V gene TRBV10-3, with 8 bases matching TRBD2. CDR3 size: 16 residues. The ends lost 6 bases at V and 3 bases at J; junction bases unmatched: 10. CDR1 and CDR2 from the germline V gene are ENHRY and SYGVKD. The CDR3, as DNA: TGTGCCATCAGGCCCTCGGGAAGCGGGAGCTACAATGAGCAGTTCTTC. It codes for CAIRPSGSGSYNEQFF.

Turning to this clonotype: A much larger clone lies one base from this, so it may be a read error. The rearrangement uses TRBV29-1 and TRBJ2-1; 10 bases match TRBD2. CDR1 is SQVTM and CDR2 is ANQGSEA in the germline V gene. This CDR3 has 13 residues. CDR3 protein: CSVTGTSASEQIF. DNA of the CDR3: TGCAGCGTTACCGGGACTAGCGCCAGTGAGCAGATCTTC.

This clonotype has ten or more counts. The V and J genes are TRBV5-4 and TRBJ1-1, with TRBD1 matching over 9 bases. Germline CDR1 SGHNT, CDR2 YYREEE (reference sequence). V shed 4 bases and J 1 base; nucleotides not matched to a gene: 2. This CDR3 is 14 amino acids long. CDR3 nucleotides: TGTGCCAGCAGCCCGGGACAGGGGAACACTGAAGCTTTCTTT. This translates into CASSPGQGNTEAFF.

This sequence joins TRBV6-5 and TRBJ2-1; unclear D gene. Germline lookup yields CDR1 MNHEY and CDR2 SVGAGI. The CDR3 has 13 residues. Trimming took 2 bases from V and 5 from J, leaving 7 bases between them. The CDR3 nucleotides are TGTGCCAGCAGTTACGATCCGAACAATGAGCAGTTCTTC. This encodes CASSYDPNNEQFF.

This clonotype was detected ten times or more. The chain carries TRBV24-1 and TRBJ2-1, with no clear D. The CDR3 is made up of 13 amino acids. Per germline, CDR1 KGHDR and CDR2 SFDVKD. Trimming removed 4 bases at V and 5 bases at J, with 8 bases between. The CDR3 loop is CATSESTDNEQFF. The CDR3 DNA follows: TGTGCCACCAGTGAATCTACCGACAATGAGCAGTTCTTC.

This clonotype was counted a few times. This chain joins TRBV23-1 and TRBJ2-7; 14 nucleotides align to TRBD2. TRBV23-1 is assigned to the ORF class and has an uncertain function. Trimming at V came to 3 bases and at J to 6 bases, leaving 7 bases not matched to a gene. The CDR3 is 16 residues long. CDR3 in amino acids: CASSQSGTSGRTEQYF. The DNA of the CDR3 is TGCGCCAGCAGTCAGTCCGGGACTAGCGGGAGAACCGAGCAGTACTTC.

This clonotype was seen a handful of times. The chain combines TRBV12-3 or TRBV12-4 with TRBJ1-3; D call uncertain. The CDR3 extends over 14 amino acids. Trimming left V 6 bases short and J 0 bases short, with 9 bases between. CDR3 residues: CASSPIRSGNTIYF. The CDR3 DNA is TGTGCCAGCAGCCCTATCCGCTCTGGAAACACCATATATTTT.

This clonotype appeared many times. The rearrangement joins TRBV7-3 to TRBJ1-1; D remains ambiguous. Trimming took off 1 base at V and 9 bases at J, with 15 bases between the two ends. In germline, CDR1 is SGHTA, CDR2 FQGTGA. The length of the CDR3 is 14 residues. CDR3 coding DNA: TGTGCCAGCAGCTTAATTGGAAGGGAGGGAAAAGCTTTCTTT. Its translation is CASSLIGREGKAFF.

For this clonotype: A much larger clone differs from this one at a single base, so this may be a read error. V gene TRBV12-3 or TRBV12-4 combines with J gene TRBJ1-2; no clear D. Trimming stripped 6 bases from V and 8 bases from J, with 13 bases between. This CDR3 has 12 amino acids. CDR3 sequence (DNA): TGTGCCAGCAGATTCCAATTAACGGGCTACACCTTC. Its translation is CASRFQLTGYTF.

The chain combines TRBV19 with TRBJ2-7; 8 bases agree with TRBD1. The germline CDR1 and CDR2 sequences are LNHDA and SQIVND (reference sequence). V was clipped by 5 bases and J by 2 bases; unmatched bases: 8. This CDR3 is 15 amino acids long. CDR3 loop: CASSSSGGSAYEQYF. The DNA for the CDR3 is TGTGCCAGTAGTTCTTCAGGGGGCTCCGCCTACGAGCAGTACTTC.